These T cell receptor beta chains were read from a single sample in a study of blood T cells in healthy people across ages. One entry per CDR3 protein, called by TCRdb with MiXCR from the 5' RACE reads. The repertoire holds about a million distinct CDR3 sequences, with 30% to 40% as singletons. Sequenced: blood. Receptors originate from a man aged 18 to 29 in good health. The CDR3 runs from the conserved cysteine through the conserved F or W. The D gene is left open where the match is weak. Only some rows state a clone size, as once, few, many or a class for expanded clones.

clone size: few
D gene: TRBD1
CDR3 length: 16
V gene: TRBV20-1
J gene: TRBJ2-2
CDR3 DNA: TGCAGTGCTAGAAGGGGACGGACAGGGTTTGACGGGGAGCTGTTTTTT
CDR3 protein: CSARRGRTGFDGELFF

clone size: NA
D gene: NA
CDR3 length: 15
V gene: TRBV4-1
J gene: TRBJ1-2
CDR3 DNA: TGCGCCAGCAGCCAAGATGCAGGGAACATCTATGGCTACACCTTC
CDR3 protein: CASSQDAGNIYGYTF

clone size: NA
D gene: NA
CDR3 length: 15
V gene: TRBV20-1
J gene: TRBJ2-1
CDR3 DNA: TGCAGTGCCCCTGAAAGGGAGGGGGGGTACAATGAGCAGTTCTTC
CDR3 protein: CSAPEREGGYNEQFF

clone size: few
D gene: NA
CDR3 length: 15
V gene: TRBV6-2/TRBV6-3
J gene: TRBJ2-7
CDR3 DNA: TGTGCCAGCAGTTACATGGGGGCGAGCTCCTACGAGCAGTACTTC
CDR3 protein: CASSYMGASSYEQYF

clone size: few
D gene: NA
CDR3 length: 14
V gene: TRBV5-1
J gene: TRBJ1-2
CDR3 DNA: TGCGCCAGCAGCCCAAACGGGGGGAACTATGGCTACACCTTC
CDR3 protein: CASSPNGGNYGYTF

clone size: NA
D gene: NA
CDR3 length: 13
V gene: TRBV6-2/TRBV6-3
J gene: TRBJ2-1
CDR3 DNA: TGTGCCAGCACGAGGAGGTACGTCAATGAGCAGTTCTTC
CDR3 protein: CASTRRYVNEQFF

clone size: NA
D gene: NA
CDR3 length: 14
V gene: TRBV15
J gene: TRBJ2-3
CDR3 DNA: TGTGCCACCAGCAGAGTCTTTAGCACAGATACGCAGTATTTT
CDR3 protein: CATSRVFSTDTQYF

clone size: many
D gene: NA
CDR3 length: 16
V gene: TRBV11-3
J gene: TRBJ2-3
CDR3 DNA: TGTGCCAGCAGCTTAGTACCGGGCTCCGGTTCGGATACGCAGTATTTT
CDR3 protein: CASSLVPGSGSDTQYF

clone size: few
D gene: NA
CDR3 length: 14
V gene: TRBV4-1
J gene: TRBJ1-5
CDR3 DNA: TGCGCCAGCAGCCCAAGAGCCAGCAATCAGCCCCAGCATTTT
CDR3 protein: CASSPRASNQPQHF

clone size: NA
D gene: TRBD1
CDR3 length: 18
V gene: TRBV14
J gene: TRBJ2-5
CDR3 DNA: TGTGCCAGCAGCCAAGGGGCCAGACAGGGCCTACCTCAAGAGACCCAGTACTTC
CDR3 protein: CASSQGARQGLPQETQYF

clone size: NA
D gene: TRBD2
CDR3 length: 14
V gene: TRBV20-1
J gene: TRBJ2-3
CDR3 DNA: TGCAGTGCTCAGCGGGGGCCTAGCACAGATACGCAGTATTTT
CDR3 protein: CSAQRGPSTDTQYF

clone size: NA
D gene: TRBD1
CDR3 length: 17
V gene: TRBV2
J gene: TRBJ2-1
CDR3 DNA: TGTGCCAGCAGTCGGACCGGGACAGGGCTATCGGACAATGAGCAGTTCTTC
CDR3 protein: CASSRTGTGLSDNEQFF

clone size: NA
D gene: NA
CDR3 length: 15
V gene: TRBV4-1
J gene: TRBJ1-5
CDR3 DNA: TGCGCCAGCAGCCCCGACAGTAATAGCAATCAGCCCCAGCATTTT
CDR3 protein: CASSPDSNSNQPQHF

clone size: NA
D gene: TRBD1
CDR3 length: 16
V gene: TRBV28
J gene: TRBJ2-5
CDR3 DNA: TGTGCCAGCAGTCCTTCGGGACAGGGGTATGGGGAGACCCAGTACTTC
CDR3 protein: CASSPSGQGYGETQYF

clone size: few
D gene: NA
CDR3 length: 14
V gene: TRBV4-3
J gene: TRBJ1-2
CDR3 DNA: TGCGCCAGCAGCCCCGGTCCCGCTAACTATGGCTACACCTTC
CDR3 protein: CASSPGPANYGYTF

clone size: NA
D gene: NA
CDR3 length: 14
V gene: TRBV21-1
J gene: TRBJ2-5
CDR3 DNA: TGTGCCAGCAGCAAAGCCGACACGGAAAAGACCCAGTACTTC
CDR3 protein: CASSKADTEKTQYF

clone size: few
D gene: TRBD2
CDR3 length: 16
V gene: TRBV7-9
J gene: TRBJ2-1
CDR3 DNA: TGTGCCAGCAGCTTAGGGACTAGCAGATTCTACAATGAGCAGTTCTTC
CDR3 protein: CASSLGTSRFYNEQFF

clone size: NA
D gene: NA
CDR3 length: 15
V gene: TRBV12-3/TRBV12-4
J gene: TRBJ2-2
CDR3 DNA: TGTGCCAGCAGTCAGCAGTATTCGAACACCGGGGAGCTGTTTTTT
CDR3 protein: CASSQQYSNTGELFF

clone size: NA
D gene: TRBD1
CDR3 length: 19
V gene: TRBV4-3
J gene: TRBJ2-5
CDR3 DNA: TGCGCCAGCAGCCAAGACTTAATAGAGGGACAGGGTATTTGGGAGACCCAGTACTTC
CDR3 protein: CASSQDLIEGQGIWETQYF

clone size: NA
D gene: NA
CDR3 length: 13
V gene: TRBV14
J gene: TRBJ1-4
CDR3 DNA: TGTGCCAGCAGCCGCCGGGGGAATGAAAAACTGTTTTTT
CDR3 protein: CASSRRGNEKLFF

clone size: NA
D gene: NA
CDR3 length: 13
V gene: TRBV4-2
J gene: TRBJ2-6
CDR3 DNA: TGTGCCAGCAGCCAAGAAGGTACGAAGGAAGGGACTTTC
CDR3 protein: CASSQEGTKEGTF

clone size: few
D gene: NA
CDR3 length: 14
V gene: TRBV12-3/TRBV12-4
J gene: TRBJ2-7
CDR3 DNA: TGTGCCAGCAGTTTAGCGTCACTAACCTACGAGCAGTACTTC
CDR3 protein: CASSLASLTYEQYF

clone size: few
D gene: NA
CDR3 length: 15
V gene: TRBV6-6
J gene: TRBJ1-1
CDR3 DNA: TGTGCCAGCAGTCCCCCTCGGACAGCGAACACTGAAGCTTTCTTT
CDR3 protein: CASSPPRTANTEAFF

clone size: NA
D gene: NA
CDR3 length: 14
V gene: TRBV3-1
J gene: TRBJ1-1
CDR3 DNA: TGTGCCAGCAGCCGGACAAATTCGAACACTGAAGCTTTCTTT
CDR3 protein: CASSRTNSNTEAFF

clone size: few
D gene: NA
CDR3 length: 13
V gene: TRBV27
J gene: TRBJ1-2
CDR3 DNA: TGTGCCACCGCGTATGGGGCTGGGTATGGCTACACCTTC
CDR3 protein: CATAYGAGYGYTF

clone size: NA
D gene: NA
CDR3 length: 14
V gene: TRBV2
J gene: TRBJ1-2
CDR3 DNA: TGTGCCAGCAGACGACCCAGTCAGGACTATGGCTACACCTTC
CDR3 protein: CASRRPSQDYGYTF

clone size: NA
D gene: NA
CDR3 length: 14
V gene: TRBV25-1
J gene: TRBJ2-3
CDR3 DNA: TGTGCCAGCAGTGAAGTACAGGGTACAGATACGCAGTATTTT
CDR3 protein: CASSEVQGTDTQYF

clone size: NA
D gene: TRBD2
CDR3 length: 15
V gene: TRBV20-1
J gene: TRBJ2-3
CDR3 DNA: TGCAGTGCTAGAGATCCTAGCGGGTCGGGAGATACGCAGTATTTT
CDR3 protein: CSARDPSGSGDTQYF

clone size: NA
D gene: NA
CDR3 length: 13
V gene: TRBV6-2/TRBV6-3
J gene: TRBJ2-5
CDR3 DNA: TGTGCCAGCAGCCGGGACTTGTCTGCGACCCAGTACTTC
CDR3 protein: CASSRDLSATQYF

clone size: NA
D gene: TRBD2
CDR3 length: 17
V gene: TRBV24-1
J gene: TRBJ2-7
CDR3 DNA: TGTGCCACCAGTGATTTTAGGGCTAGCGGGGGTTACAATGAGCAGTACTTC
CDR3 protein: CATSDFRASGGYNEQYF

clone size: few
D gene: NA
CDR3 length: 14
V gene: TRBV12-3/TRBV12-4
J gene: TRBJ1-2
CDR3 DNA: TGTGCCAGCAGTTTAGACGGGCTCTTGTATGGCTACACCTTC
CDR3 protein: CASSLDGLLYGYTF

clone size: NA
D gene: NA
CDR3 length: 15
V gene: TRBV28
J gene: TRBJ1-1
CDR3 DNA: TGTGCCACCCTACGGGCGGGGGTTTATGTCGGTGAAGCTTTCTTT
CDR3 protein: CATLRAGVYVGEAFF

clone size: NA
D gene: NA
CDR3 length: 16
V gene: TRBV6-6
J gene: TRBJ1-1
CDR3 DNA: TGTGCCAGCAGCCACCTGGGACGGGGGACGAACACCGAAGCTTTCTTT
CDR3 protein: CASSHLGRGTNTEAFF

clone size: once
D gene: TRBD2
CDR3 length: 16
V gene: TRBV7-2
J gene: TRBJ2-1
CDR3 DNA: TGTGCCAGCAGCTCGGGACTAGCGGGGGGTCAAGAGACCCAGTTCTTC
CDR3 protein: CASSSGLAGGQETQFF

clone size: few
D gene: NA
CDR3 length: 14
V gene: TRBV18
J gene: TRBJ1-1
CDR3 DNA: TGTGCCAGCTCACCAGGATCGGGGGTGGCTGAAGCTTTCTTT
CDR3 protein: CASSPGSGVAEAFF

clone size: few
D gene: NA
CDR3 length: 11
V gene: TRBV12-3/TRBV12-4
J gene: TRBJ1-2
CDR3 DNA: TGTGCCAGCAGTTTTCAGGGGCGTCCCACCTTC
CDR3 protein: CASSFQGRPTF

clone size: few
D gene: NA
CDR3 length: 12
V gene: TRBV7-2
J gene: TRBJ1-1
CDR3 DNA: TGTGCCAGCAGCTTAGTGGGGGCAAGGGCTTTCTTT
CDR3 protein: CASSLVGARAFF

clone size: many
D gene: NA
CDR3 length: 12
V gene: TRBV29-1
J gene: TRBJ1-2
CDR3 DNA: TGCAGCGTTGTCGGGGGAGACTATGGCTACACCTTC
CDR3 protein: CSVVGGDYGYTF

clone size: once
D gene: TRBD1
CDR3 length: 14
V gene: TRBV2
J gene: TRBJ2-7
CDR3 DNA: TGTGCCACCACACAGGACAGGGCCTTGAATGAGCAGTACTTC
CDR3 protein: CATTQDRALNEQYF

clone size: NA
D gene: NA
CDR3 length: 15
V gene: TRBV5-6
J gene: TRBJ1-2
CDR3 DNA: TGTGCCAGCAGCTTGGGGGACATTAATTACTATGGCTACACCTTC
CDR3 protein: CASSLGDINYYGYTF